This T cell receptor (beta chain) was sequenced during a study of PD-1 blockade in classical Hodgkin lymphoma. Study-wide context: The study gave patients nivolumab 3 mg/kg intravenously every 2 weeks.

Sequenced by immunoSEQ multiplex PCR; TCRdb stores in-frame clones only, minus some. The data show 45,000 to 55,000 clones, with around 74% seen just once and approximately 12% held by the top ten. This CDR3 region has 15 residues. CDR1 is SNHLY, CDR2 FYNNEI, per germline. V was trimmed by 5 bases and J by 0 bases, leaving 8 bases between them. For this clone: Its antigen is unidentified.

Time point defined: cycle 4 day 1 (C4D1), after about 6 weeks of nivolumab. Autologous stem cell transplantation was followed by relapse in every patient, and brentuximab vedotin exposure varied. Whole-study results and caveats: Newly diagnosed patients had baseline TCR diversity that was reportedly lower than that of healthy donors. Diversity similar to that of newly diagnosed patients was seen at baseline in complete responders.

Here the sequenced sample was peripheral blood mononuclear cells (PBMCs), taken before the fourth cycle of nivolumab. The clonotype was recovered from a human donor with classical Hodgkin lymphoma. The V call is TRBV2, the J call TRBJ2-6; D is unresolved. The CDR3 nucleotides read TGTGCCAGCAGTCCACAGTCCTCTGGGGCCAACGTCCTGACTTTC. Its translation: CASSPQSSGANVLTF.